These 8 T cell receptor beta chains were all obtained from the same sample, sequenced in a study of blood T cell repertoires in COVID-19. Produced via immunoSEQ multiplex PCR; TCRdb's table is partial and in-frame only. The data hold approximately 170,000 clones, with about 83% observed a single time. The source material was peripheral blood. The receptors derive from a young man with active or convalescent COVID-19.

Only a few counts were recorded for this clone. The chain couples TRBV3-1 (or the pseudogene TRBV3-2) to TRBJ2-2, with D tentatively TRBD2 (6 bases). V lost 6 bases to trimming and J lost 6 bases, with 8 bases between them. This CDR3 region has 12 residues. Germline loops: CDR1 LGHDT, CDR2 YNNKEL (reference sequence). This CDR3 reads CASSRLAGELFF. The CDR3 DNA sequence: TGTGCCAGCAGTCGACTAGCCGGGGAGCTGTTTTTT.

The rearrangement links TRBV21-1 to TRBJ1-3. TRBV21-1 is deemed a pseudogene. This CDR3 is built from 18 residues. As DNA, the CDR3 is TGTGCCAGCAGCAAAACGGGGGGGTTGGGCGTGAGGGGAAACACCATATATTTT. Amino acids: CASSKTGGLGVRGNTIYF.

The rearrangement joins TRBV20-1 to TRBJ1-3; no definite D call. The CDR3 is 10 residues long. The V end was cut by 7 bases, the J end by 5 bases, with 6 bases between. The V gene's germline CDR1 is DFQATT and CDR2 SNEGSKA (reference sequence). This chain's CDR3 is CSGQRNTIYF. The CDR3 DNA reads TGCAGTGGGCAGAGAAACACCATATATTTT.

This clone was observed once. Here the CDR3 reads CATSDRRTETGELFF. CDR3 nucleotide sequence: TGTGCCACCAGTGACCGAAGGACAGAAACCGGGGAGCTGTTTTTT. This chain joins TRBV24-1 and TRBJ2-2; D might be TRBD1 (6 bases). The CDR3 runs to 15 residues. Trimming took off 4 bases at V and 5 bases at J, with 13 bases between the two ends. Germline V gene data show CDR1 as KGHDR and CDR2 as SFDVKD.

The chain is built from TRBV2 and TRBJ2-1; the match to TRBD2 covers 8 bases. The CDR3 has 18 amino acids. V lost 2 bases to trimming and J lost 3 bases; unmatched junction nucleotides: 12. Germline CDR1 reads SNHLY; CDR2 reads FYNNEI. As DNA, the CDR3 is TGTGCCAGCAGTGAACTTATAGCGACTAGCGTTCTCTACAATGAGCAGTTCTTC. Amino acids: CASSELIATSVLYNEQFF.

The gene calls are TRBV18 and TRBJ2-1, with D unclear. The CDR3 extends over 16 amino acids. Trimming removed 2 bases from V and 5 bases from J, with 16 bases in between. CDR1 KGHSH and CDR2 LQKENI come from the germline V gene. This CDR3 is CASSPTNAHRDNEQFF. For the CDR3, the DNA is TGTGCCAGCTCACCAACGAACGCTCACAGAGACAATGAGCAGTTCTTC.

The chain couples TRBV24-1 to TRBJ1-1; D may be TRBD1 (5 bases). The CDR3 contains 14 residues. Trimming took 3 bases from V and 4 from J, leaving 11 bases between them. Germline CDR1 KGHDR, CDR2 SFDVKD. Written as DNA, the CDR3 is TGTGCCACCAGTGATAGGGGCTTGGGCACTGAAGCTTTCTTT. It specifies CATSDRGLGTEAFF.

V is TRBV27 and J is TRBJ1-1; TRBD1 matches 7 bases. The V gene's germline CDR1 is MNHEY and CDR2 SMNVEV (reference sequence). The V segment lost 6 bases and the J segment 0 bases; nucleotides outside the gene matches: 4. The CDR3 is 14 residues long. The DNA of the CDR3 is TGTGCCAGCAGCATACAGGGGTTGAACACTGAAGCTTTCTTT. This translates into CASSIQGLNTEAFF.